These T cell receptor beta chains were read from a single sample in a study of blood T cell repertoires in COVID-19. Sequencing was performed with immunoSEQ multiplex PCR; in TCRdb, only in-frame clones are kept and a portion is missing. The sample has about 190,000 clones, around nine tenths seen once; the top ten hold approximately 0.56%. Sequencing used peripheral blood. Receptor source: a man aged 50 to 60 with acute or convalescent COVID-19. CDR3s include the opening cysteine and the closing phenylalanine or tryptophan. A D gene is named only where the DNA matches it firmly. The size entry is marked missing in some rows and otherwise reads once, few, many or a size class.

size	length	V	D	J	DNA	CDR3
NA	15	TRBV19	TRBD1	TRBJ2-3	TGTGCCAGTAGTCCTCCGACAGGGTTCTCAGATACGCAGTATTTT	CASSPPTGFSDTQYF
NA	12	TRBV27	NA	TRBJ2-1	TGTGCCAGCAGTTTACAGGGGAATGAGCAGTTCTTC	CASSLQGNEQFF
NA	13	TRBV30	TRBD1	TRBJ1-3	TGTGCCGGACAGGGGGCAGGTGGAAACACCATATATTTT	CAGQGAGGNTIYF
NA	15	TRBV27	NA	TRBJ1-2	TGTGCCAGCAGGGCAGGGCCGCGGGGTAACTATGGCTACACCTTC	CASRAGPRGNYGYTF
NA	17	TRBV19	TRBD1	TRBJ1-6	TGTGCCAGTAGTAATTTTCCGGGACAGGGTAACAACTCACCCCTCCACTTT	CASSNFPGQGNNSPLHF
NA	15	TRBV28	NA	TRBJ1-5	TGTGCCAGCAGTTTACCCCAGGGATTTAGTCAGCCCCAGCATTTT	CASSLPQGFSQPQHF
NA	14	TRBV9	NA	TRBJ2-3	TGTGCCAGCAGCGCGACCGGGTACACAGATACGCAGTATTTT	CASSATGYTDTQYF
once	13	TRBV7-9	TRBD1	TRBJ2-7	TGTGCCAGCAGCCCGGGGACAGATTTCGAGCAGTACTTC	CASSPGTDFEQYF
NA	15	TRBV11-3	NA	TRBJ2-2	TGTGCCAGCAGCTTAGGGGACTCAATGGCCGGGGAGCTGTTTTTT	CASSLGDSMAGELFF
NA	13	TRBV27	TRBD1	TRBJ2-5	TGTGCCAGCAGTTGGAGACAGGGGAGGACCCAGTACTTC	CASSWRQGRTQYF
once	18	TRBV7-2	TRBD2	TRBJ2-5	TGTGCCAGCAGCTTATTGACTAGCGGGGGGGGAACCCAAGAGACCCAGTACTTC	CASSLLTSGGGTQETQYF